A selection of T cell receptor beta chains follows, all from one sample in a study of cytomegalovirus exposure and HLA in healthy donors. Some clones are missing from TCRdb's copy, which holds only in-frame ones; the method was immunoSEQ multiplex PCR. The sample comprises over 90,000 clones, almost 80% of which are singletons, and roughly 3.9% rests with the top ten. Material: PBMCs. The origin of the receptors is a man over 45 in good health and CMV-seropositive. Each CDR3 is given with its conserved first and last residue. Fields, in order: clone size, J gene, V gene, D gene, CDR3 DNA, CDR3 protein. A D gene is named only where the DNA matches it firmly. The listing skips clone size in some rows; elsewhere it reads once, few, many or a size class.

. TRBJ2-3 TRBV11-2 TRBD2 TGTGCCAGCAGCAGGACTAGGGCAGATACGCAGTATTTT CASSRTRADTQYF
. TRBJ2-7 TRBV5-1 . TGCGCCAGCAGCTTGCTTCCAGCGGGTTTCTCCTACGAGCAGTACTTC CASSLLPAGFSYEQYF
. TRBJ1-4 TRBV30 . TGTGCCTGGAGTGTAGGGGGAGCAACTAATGAAAAACTGTTTTTT CAWSVGGATNEKLFF
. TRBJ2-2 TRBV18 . TGTGCCAGCTCACCTAAAACAGGGTCCACCGGGGAGCTGTTTTTT CASSPKTGSTGELFF
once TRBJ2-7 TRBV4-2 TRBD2 TGTGCCAGCAGCCAGACTACCAGACTAGCGGGAGCGGGCGAGCAGTACTTC CASSQTTRLAGAGEQYF
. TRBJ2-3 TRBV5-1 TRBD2 TGCGCCAGCAGCTCCGGACTAGCGGGAGGGACCCACACAGATACGCAGTATTTT CASSSGLAGGTHTDTQYF
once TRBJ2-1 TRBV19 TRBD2 TGTGCCAGTAAGGATAGGAGCCTAGCGGAGTACAATGAGCAGTTCTTC CASKDRSLAEYNEQFF
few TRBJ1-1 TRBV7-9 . TGTGCCAGCAACCCTGGCCCGTCCCCCCTTGAAGCTTTCTTT CASNPGPSPLEAFF
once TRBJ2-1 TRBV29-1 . TGCAGCGTTGCTCCTAGCCCACCCTACAATGAGCAGTTCTTC CSVAPSPPYNEQFF
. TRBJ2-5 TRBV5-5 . TGTGCCAGCAGCTTGCGAGGGAGCCGCCCGGAGACCCAGTACTTC CASSLRGSRPETQYF
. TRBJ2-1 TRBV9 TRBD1 TGTGCCAGCAGCGTAGGTGGGACAGGGGCATACAATGAGCAGTTCTTC CASSVGGTGAYNEQFF
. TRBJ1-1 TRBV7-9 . TGTGCCAGCAGCTTAAGCCAGGGGAACACTGAAGCTTTCTTT CASSLSQGNTEAFF
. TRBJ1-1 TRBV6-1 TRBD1 TGTGCCAGCAGTGGAGGGGGCTTTGGCACTGAAGCTTTCTTT CASSGGGFGTEAFF
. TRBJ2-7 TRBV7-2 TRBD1 TGTGCCAGCAGCTTAGTGCGGGACAGGGCTTTTAGCTCCTACGAGCAGTACTTC CASSLVRDRAFSSYEQYF
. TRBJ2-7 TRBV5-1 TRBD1 TGCGCCAGCAGATCGAATAGACAGGGGGCTGCCTACGAGCAGTACTTC CASRSNRQGAAYEQYF
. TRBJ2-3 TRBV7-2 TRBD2 TGTGCCAGCAGCTTTACCGGGACTAGCGGGGGGGGGACGCAGTATTTT CASSFTGTSGGGTQYF
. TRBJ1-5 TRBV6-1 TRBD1 TGTGCCAGCAGTGACCCGGGACAGGGGTTCCAGCCCCAGCATTTT CASSDPGQGFQPQHF
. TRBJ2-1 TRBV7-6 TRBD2 TGTGCCAGCAGCTTGCTAGCGGGGGGCAATGAGCAGTTCTTC CASSLLAGGNEQFF
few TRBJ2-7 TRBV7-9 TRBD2 TGTGCCAGCAGCTTACCGGGAGGGGGCGAGCAGTACTTC CASSLPGGGEQYF
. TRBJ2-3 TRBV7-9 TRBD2 TGTGCCAGCAGCTTTCAAGTTTTACTAGCGGCTAGCACAGATACGCAGTATTTT CASSFQVLLAASTDTQYF
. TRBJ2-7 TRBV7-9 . TGTGCCAGCAGCGAGTCCTACGAGCAGTACTTC CASSESYEQYF
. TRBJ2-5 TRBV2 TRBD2 TGTGCCAGCACCCCCCCCTCGGCTAGCGGGAGGTATATCCAGTACTTC CASTPPSASGRYIQYF
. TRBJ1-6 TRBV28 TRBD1 TGTGCCAGCAGTGGACAGGGCAGTTCACCCCTCCACTTT CASSGQGSSPLHF
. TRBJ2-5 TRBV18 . TGTGCCAGCTCACCAAGAGGAGGCCAAGAGACCCAGTACTTC CASSPRGGQETQYF
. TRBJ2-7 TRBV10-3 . TGTGCCACCAAAGGGAGCTACGAGCAGTACTTC CATKGSYEQYF
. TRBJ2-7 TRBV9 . TGTGCCAGCAGCGTATTACCCGGAGACGAGCAGTACTTC CASSVLPGDEQYF
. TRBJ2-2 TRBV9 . TGTGCCAGCAGCGTCATCGGGGGAGACACCGGGGAGCTGTTTTTT CASSVIGGDTGELFF
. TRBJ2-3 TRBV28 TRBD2 TGTGCCAGCAGTTTCATGACTAGCGGGAGGCAGTATTTT CASSFMTSGRQYF
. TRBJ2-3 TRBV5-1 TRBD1 TGCGCCAGCAGCCCGCCCACCACAGGGGGCCGGACAGATACGCAGTATTTT CASSPPTTGGRTDTQYF
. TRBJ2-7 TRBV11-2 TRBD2 TGTGCCAGCAGCTTACGGACTAGCGCTTCCTACGAGCAGTACTTC CASSLRTSASYEQYF
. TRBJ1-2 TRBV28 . TGTGCCAGCAGTTTAGGGGCAGAAGGAAACTATGGCTACACCTTC CASSLGAEGNYGYTF
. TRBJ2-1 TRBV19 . TGTGCCAGTAGCGCTTTTAGTTTGGGGGCGAGCTCCTACAATGAGCAGTTCTTC CASSAFSLGASSYNEQFF
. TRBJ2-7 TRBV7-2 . TGTGCCAGCAGCTCCTATGTCTCCTACGAGCAGTACTTC CASSSYVSYEQYF
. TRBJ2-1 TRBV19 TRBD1 TGTGCCAGTAGGTCAGGACCCAGGGGGCATGAGCAGTTCTTC CASRSGPRGHEQFF
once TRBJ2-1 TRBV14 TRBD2 TGTGCCAGCAGCCCAGAGGGCAGCGGGAGGGCCGGAAATGAGCAGTTCTTC CASSPEGSGRAGNEQFF